This T cell receptor (beta chain) came from a study of T-cell reconstitution after alpha-beta-depleted transplantation in children. Unique molecular identifiers were built into the TCRbeta library. One entry per CDR3 protein, called by TCRdb with MiXCR from the PCR reads. The profile shows more than 500,000 distinct CDR3 sequences, roughly an eighth of them singletons. General study results and limits: TCRbeta diversity was high at day 60 in some patients (a result of surviving recipient T cells and thymic progenitors). The origin of alpha-beta T cells about two months after transplant was reportedly several hundred expanded graft clones. T-cell numbers and diversity one year post-transplant derived largely from freshly generated T cells.

A note on this clonotype: Antigen unknown.

The V gene's germline CDR1 is LGHDT and CDR2 YNNKEL (reference sequence). CDR3 length equals 15 residues. The V and J ends lost 1 base and 3 bases respectively, with 13 bases between them. The genes are TRBV3-1 and TRBJ2-7; no firm D call. The sample here was PBMCs, mostly from graft donor cells, taken 180 days after TCRalphabeta/CD19-depleted stem cell transplant. The source of this sequence is a female patient aged 2-10 years who had a stem cell transplant for aplastic anemia, so the T cells may come from the graft donor. Here the CDR3 DNA reads TGTGCCAGCAGCCAAGTCGCAGACCCATACTACGAGCAGTACTTC. Its protein product is CASSQVADPYYEQYF.